The sequence of this TCR beta chain was determined in a study of T cells after yellow fever vaccination. Using its own MiXCR run on the 5' RACE reads, TCRdb lists one record per CDR3 protein. The data hold a few hundred thousand distinct CDR3 sequences, with 7.5% to 9% observed a single time. Trimming took 3 bases from V and 9 from J; bases not matched to a gene: 9. The CDR3 sequence is 14 residues long. This sequence originates from a man between 18 and 29 years old who received the YFV17D yellow fever vaccine. This specimen consisted of PBMCs, obtained on the day of the first yellow fever vaccination. This chain links TRBV12-3 or TRBV12-4 with TRBJ2-5; 8 nucleotides agree with TRBD1. This CDR3 is CASSFGQGGGAQYF. CDR3 sequence (DNA): TGTGCCAGCAGTTTTGGACAGGGCGGAGGGGCCCAGTACTTC.